The present entry profiles one T cell receptor (beta chain) with its context. No antigen is known for it. Per-base quality was not reported, and no clone a single base away is much larger than it. The collaborating institutions used their own protocols to collect whole blood in K2EDTA tubes. For TCRbeta analysis, collaborators shipped samples in one of three forms: frozen whole blood, isolated PBMCs, or DNA extracted from either of those sample types. The immunoSEQ Assay, a bias-controlled multiplex PCR, was used to amplify TCRbeta CDR3 regions from genomic DNA. As for how the authors treated the data: Within the assay, amplification of reference gene primers was used to estimate how many nucleated cells each sample contained. To quantify the absolute abundance of each unique TCRbeta CDR3 rearrangement, sequence reads were collapsed and filtered. For each sample, productive Simpson clonality was calculated by taking the square root of Simpson's diversity index across productive rearrangements. TCRdb mirrors the immuneACCESS table, restricted to in-frame sequences. Some clones are absent from its copies; in checked studies, under half trace to an unresolved V gene, and the reason for the others is unknown. The V and J calls and clone size are taken from that table; D and trimming were inferred from the DNA. This sample comprises under 200,000 clones, roughly 91% of them detected only once. About 6.3% of the sample lies in the top ten.

These data belong to a study of blood T cell repertoires in COVID-19 (dated by TCRdb to about 2020). With respect to the entire study: Samples from collaborators originated in the United States, Italy and Spain and spanned both the acute and convalescent phases of COVID-19. The dataset comprised deeply sampled blood TCRbeta repertoires from subjects exposed to, actively infected with, or recovered from COVID-19. Nearly every sample came with metadata listing a de-identified subject ID, COVID-19 status, age in years and sex. Samples were obtained from the ongoing ImmuneRACE study (first 160 participants) and from over 1,000 subjects provided by 6 global collaborators. The prospective study material was composed of cDNA or gDNA derived from T cells, B-cell-depleted T cells, or PBMCs. The repertoires were released in a freely available public database intended as a resource for research on the immune response to SARS-CoV-2. Where available, HLA class I and class II types were obtained from metadata supplied by the sample provider rather than from assay-based typing. Overall study results and their limits: How much clinical and demographic metadata was included differed by source and by participant, and the metadata was provided uncurated.

From the germline V gene (reference sequence), CDR1 is SGHKS and CDR2 is YYEKEE. Trimming removed 7 bases from V and 1 base from J; the gene matches leave 6 bases unexplained. The CDR3 spans 14 residues, from the cysteine through the phenylalanine. Only the CDR3 DNA stays, 42 bases, in frame from base 1. The sequenced material came from peripheral blood. The rearranged segments are TRBV5-5 and TRBJ2-7; 9 bases in between match TRBD1. This TCR came from a man aged 35 to 55 with active or convalescent COVID-19. The DNA sequence follows: TGTGCCAGCCTTGGACAGGGGAGTTCCTACGAGCAGTACTTC. Its protein is CASLGQGSSYEQYF.